Included here is one TCR beta chain sequence, with context. Its antigen is unknown. Profiled with immunoSEQ multiplex PCR; TCRdb holds only in-frame clones, not every one. This repertoire lists tens of thousands of clones without singletons; approximately 13% sits in the top ten. This entry is derived from a study of T cell clonality in common variable immunodeficiency. Study findings and constraints: In common variable immunodeficiency, TCR beta chains reportedly carried fewer deletions and N-nucleotide insertions. CVID subjects shared fewer TCRbeta clones than healthy controls did. Authors noted CVID clonality's cause needs subpopulation repertoire sequencing.

Each donor provided about 4.5 to 8.5 ml of heparinized whole blood. Material for sequencing was peripheral blood mononuclear cells. This sequence originates from a person between 18 and 75 years old in good health.

The CDR3 bases that were read are TGCGCCAGCCGCGGGGGCGGGGGGCGTGGGGGCTACGAG. Translating gives CASRGGGGRGGYE. The entire CDR3 sequence reads CASRGGGGRGGYEQYF. The gene calls are TRBV10-2 and TRBJ2-7; TRBD2 aligns across 8 bases. The DNA ends 3 residues before the CDR3 does, and the rest of the CDR3 is filled in from the germline J gene. With V trimmed by 8 bases and J by 3 bases, 15 bases remained unmatched. The CDR3 contains 16 residues. Germline V CDR1 and CDR2: WSHSY, SAAADI.